A selection of T cell receptor beta chains follows, all from one sample in a study of cytomegalovirus exposure and HLA in healthy donors. Sequenced by immunoSEQ multiplex PCR; TCRdb stores in-frame clones only, minus some. The sample has 200,000 to 250,000 clones; more than 85% are singletons. The sample comprised PBMCs. These receptors were taken from a woman between 18 and 30 years old in good health and CMV-seronegative. CDR3s include the opening cysteine and the closing phenylalanine or tryptophan. D genes are given only for firm matches. Expanded clones get a size class; other rows say once, few or many, or leave the size out.

V gene: TRBV11-2; J gene: TRBJ2-1; D gene: TRBD2; clone size: NA; CDR3 length: 15; CDR3 protein: CASSLGTSGYNEQFF; CDR3 DNA: TGTGCCAGCAGCTTAGGGACTAGCGGTTACAATGAGCAGTTCTTC
V gene: TRBV18; J gene: TRBJ2-3; D gene: TRBD2; clone size: NA; CDR3 length: 18; CDR3 protein: CASSPTSGSPQSTDTQYF; CDR3 DNA: TGTGCCAGCTCACCGACTAGCGGGAGCCCCCAAAGCACAGATACGCAGTATTTT
V gene: TRBV6-6; J gene: TRBJ1-6; D gene: NA; clone size: NA; CDR3 length: 15; CDR3 protein: CASSYSNRFNSPLHF; CDR3 DNA: TGTGCCAGCAGTTACTCGAACAGGTTTAATTCACCCCTCCACTTT
V gene: TRBV6-1; J gene: TRBJ1-1; D gene: NA; clone size: NA; CDR3 length: 13; CDR3 protein: CASSESGRTEAFF; CDR3 DNA: TGTGCCAGCAGTGAATCAGGAAGGACTGAAGCTTTCTTT
V gene: TRBV29-1; J gene: TRBJ2-5; D gene: TRBD2; clone size: NA; CDR3 length: 13; CDR3 protein: CSVGIAGRETQYF; CDR3 DNA: TGCAGCGTTGGAATAGCGGGAAGGGAGACCCAGTACTTC
V gene: TRBV6-4; J gene: TRBJ1-5; D gene: NA; clone size: NA; CDR3 length: 14; CDR3 protein: CASSPFYSNQPQHF; CDR3 DNA: TGTGCCAGCTCTCCGTTTTATAGCAATCAGCCCCAGCATTTT
V gene: TRBV7-2; J gene: TRBJ1-6; D gene: NA; clone size: few; CDR3 length: 15; CDR3 protein: CASSGGGSYNSPLHF; CDR3 DNA: TGTGCCAGCAGCGGGGGGGGCTCCTATAATTCACCCCTCCACTTT
V gene: TRBV6-5; J gene: TRBJ1-4; D gene: TRBD1; clone size: few; CDR3 length: 16; CDR3 protein: CASSYSYRGKSEKLFF; CDR3 DNA: TGTGCCAGCAGTTACTCGTACAGGGGGAAGAGTGAAAAACTGTTTTTT
V gene: TRBV7-8; J gene: TRBJ1-5; D gene: TRBD1; clone size: NA; CDR3 length: 16; CDR3 protein: CASSLALTGGRQPQHF; CDR3 DNA: TGTGCCAGCAGCTTAGCGCTGACAGGGGGCCGGCAGCCCCAGCATTTT
V gene: TRBV5-1; J gene: TRBJ2-7; D gene: NA; clone size: NA; CDR3 length: 12; CDR3 protein: CASSQTRNEQYF; CDR3 DNA: TGCGCCAGCAGCCAGACTAGGAACGAGCAGTACTTC
V gene: TRBV18; J gene: TRBJ2-7; D gene: TRBD2; clone size: NA; CDR3 length: 14; CDR3 protein: CASSPGTSGYEQYF; CDR3 DNA: TGTGCCAGCTCACCCGGGACTAGCGGCTACGAGCAGTACTTC
V gene: TRBV7-9; J gene: TRBJ1-2; D gene: NA; clone size: NA; CDR3 length: 12; CDR3 protein: CASSLEARRYTF; CDR3 DNA: TGTGCCAGCAGCTTAGAAGCCAGGCGCTACACCTTC
V gene: TRBV13; J gene: TRBJ2-7; D gene: TRBD1; clone size: NA; CDR3 length: 16; CDR3 protein: CASSYPRDRDSYEQYF; CDR3 DNA: TGTGCCAGCAGCTACCCCCGGGACAGGGACTCCTACGAGCAGTACTTC
V gene: TRBV5-4; J gene: TRBJ2-1; D gene: TRBD2; clone size: NA; CDR3 length: 14; CDR3 protein: CASSLGGSNNEQFF; CDR3 DNA: TGTGCCAGCAGCTTGGGCGGGAGTAACAATGAGCAGTTCTTC
V gene: TRBV5-1; J gene: TRBJ1-1; D gene: NA; clone size: once; CDR3 length: 12; CDR3 protein: CASSLTMREAFF; CDR3 DNA: TGCGCCAGCAGCTTGACCATGAGAGAAGCTTTCTTT
V gene: TRBV11-3; J gene: TRBJ2-1; D gene: TRBD2; clone size: once; CDR3 length: 15; CDR3 protein: CASSSETSGRGEQFF; CDR3 DNA: TGTGCCAGCAGCTCAGAGACTAGCGGGAGGGGTGAGCAGTTCTTC
V gene: TRBV5-6; J gene: TRBJ2-2; D gene: NA; clone size: NA; CDR3 length: 13; CDR3 protein: CASSLYNPGELFF; CDR3 DNA: TGTGCCAGCAGCTTGTACAACCCCGGGGAGCTGTTTTTT
V gene: TRBV5-1; J gene: TRBJ1-2; D gene: NA; clone size: NA; CDR3 length: 15; CDR3 protein: CASSLVGSLGYGYTF; CDR3 DNA: TGCGCCAGCAGCTTGGTGGGCAGCCTTGGGTATGGCTACACCTTC
V gene: TRBV27; J gene: TRBJ1-5; D gene: TRBD1; clone size: NA; CDR3 length: 14; CDR3 protein: CASSPQGAGQPQHF; CDR3 DNA: TGTGCCAGCAGTCCCCAGGGGGCGGGTCAGCCCCAGCATTTT
V gene: TRBV29-1; J gene: TRBJ1-2; D gene: TRBD1; clone size: NA; CDR3 length: 12; CDR3 protein: CSVGDRGKGYTF; CDR3 DNA: TGCAGCGTTGGGGACAGGGGAAAAGGCTACACCTTC
V gene: TRBV5-1; J gene: TRBJ2-1; D gene: TRBD1; clone size: NA; CDR3 length: 14; CDR3 protein: CASSSDRRPNEQFF; CDR3 DNA: TGCGCCAGCAGCTCGGACAGGCGACCCAATGAGCAGTTCTTC
V gene: TRBV7-9; J gene: TRBJ2-1; D gene: NA; clone size: NA; CDR3 length: 16; CDR3 protein: CASSLSSSSSYNEQFF; CDR3 DNA: TGTGCCAGCAGCTTATCGAGCTCAAGCTCCTACAATGAGCAGTTCTTC
V gene: TRBV10-3; J gene: TRBJ2-7; D gene: TRBD1; clone size: NA; CDR3 length: 15; CDR3 protein: CAISERQGESYEQYF; CDR3 DNA: TGTGCCATCAGTGAGAGGCAGGGGGAGAGCTACGAGCAGTACTTC
V gene: TRBV5-5; J gene: TRBJ2-5; D gene: NA; clone size: once; CDR3 length: 14; CDR3 protein: CASSWSRRQETQYF; CDR3 DNA: TGTGCCAGCAGCTGGTCCCGCAGGCAAGAGACCCAGTACTTC
V gene: TRBV5-1; J gene: TRBJ2-1; D gene: NA; clone size: NA; CDR3 length: 12; CDR3 protein: CASTGSYNEQFF; CDR3 DNA: TGCGCCAGTACGGGCTCCTACAATGAGCAGTTCTTC
V gene: TRBV20-1; J gene: TRBJ1-1; D gene: NA; clone size: NA; CDR3 length: 11; CDR3 protein: CSAAKRTEAFF; CDR3 DNA: TGCAGTGCTGCCAAGCGAACTGAAGCTTTCTTT
V gene: TRBV5-4; J gene: TRBJ2-7; D gene: NA; clone size: NA; CDR3 length: 17; CDR3 protein: CASSLSAGSTGSYEQYF; CDR3 DNA: TGTGCCAGCAGCTTGTCGGCTGGGTCTACCGGGAGCTACGAGCAGTACTTC
V gene: TRBV4-3; J gene: TRBJ2-3; D gene: TRBD1; clone size: few; CDR3 length: 17; CDR3 protein: CASSQNPPGQGADTQYF; CDR3 DNA: TGCGCCAGCAGCCAAAATCCGCCGGGACAGGGGGCAGATACGCAGTATTTT
V gene: TRBV7-9; J gene: TRBJ1-1; D gene: NA; clone size: NA; CDR3 length: 10; CDR3 protein: CSSSPHAGMF; CDR3 DNA: TGTTCCAGCAGCCCCCACGCAGGGATGTTT
V gene: TRBV5-6; J gene: TRBJ2-7; D gene: NA; clone size: NA; CDR3 length: 14; CDR3 protein: CASSFPLRSYEQYF; CDR3 DNA: TGTGCCAGCAGCTTTCCGCTAAGGAGCTACGAGCAGTACTTC
V gene: TRBV6-5; J gene: TRBJ2-7; D gene: TRBD1; clone size: once; CDR3 length: 11; CDR3 protein: CASGDSGKQYF; CDR3 DNA: TGTGCCAGCGGGGACAGTGGTAAGCAGTACTTC
V gene: TRBV7-2; J gene: TRBJ1-4; D gene: NA; clone size: NA; CDR3 length: 16; CDR3 protein: CASSSRGTATNEKLFF; CDR3 DNA: TGTGCCAGCAGCTCCCGCGGAACGGCAACTAATGAAAAACTGTTTTTT
V gene: TRBV7-9; J gene: TRBJ1-2; D gene: NA; clone size: NA; CDR3 length: 14; CDR3 protein: CASSLSSRGVGYTF; CDR3 DNA: TGTGCCAGCAGCTTGTCGAGCCGGGGGGTTGGCTACACCTTC
V gene: TRBV4-3; J gene: TRBJ2-1; D gene: TRBD2; clone size: few; CDR3 length: 15; CDR3 protein: CASSRKLAGGNEQFF; CDR3 DNA: TGCGCCAGCAGCCGAAAACTAGCGGGAGGGAATGAGCAGTTCTTC
V gene: TRBV27; J gene: TRBJ2-1; D gene: TRBD2; clone size: NA; CDR3 length: 14; CDR3 protein: CASSYSGRLDEQFF; CDR3 DNA: TGTGCCAGCAGTTACAGCGGGAGACTCGATGAGCAGTTCTTC
V gene: TRBV7-2; J gene: TRBJ2-7; D gene: NA; clone size: NA; CDR3 length: 15; CDR3 protein: CASSLGWASAYEQYF; CDR3 DNA: TGTGCCAGCAGCTTAGGTTGGGCTAGCGCCTACGAGCAGTACTTC
V gene: TRBV6-5; J gene: TRBJ2-2; D gene: NA; clone size: NA; CDR3 length: 16; CDR3 protein: CASSYLPAGAAGELFF; CDR3 DNA: TGTGCCAGCAGTTATCTTCCAGCGGGCGCCGCGGGGGAGCTGTTTTTT
V gene: TRBV7-9; J gene: TRBJ2-2; D gene: TRBD1; clone size: NA; CDR3 length: 13; CDR3 protein: CAQDRGGSGELFF; CDR3 DNA: TGTGCCCAGGACAGGGGAGGATCCGGGGAGCTGTTTTTT
V gene: TRBV7-9; J gene: TRBJ1-1; D gene: TRBD1; clone size: NA; CDR3 length: 18; CDR3 protein: CASSLSFGSGTVNTEAFF; CDR3 DNA: TGTGCCAGCAGCTTATCTTTTGGGTCCGGGACAGTGAACACTGAAGCTTTCTTT
V gene: TRBV6-5; J gene: TRBJ2-6; D gene: NA; clone size: NA; CDR3 length: 15; CDR3 protein: CASRMGGSGANVLTF; CDR3 DNA: TGTGCCAGCAGAATGGGGGGATCCGGGGCCAACGTCCTGACTTTC
V gene: TRBV4-2; J gene: TRBJ1-1; D gene: TRBD1; clone size: NA; CDR3 length: 15; CDR3 protein: CASSQTWTGVTEAFF; CDR3 DNA: TGTGCCAGCAGCCAAACCTGGACAGGGGTCACTGAAGCTTTCTTT
V gene: TRBV30; J gene: TRBJ2-7; D gene: NA; clone size: NA; CDR3 length: 12; CDR3 protein: CAWSALGVEQYF; CDR3 DNA: TGTGCCTGGAGTGCCCTCGGGGTCGAGCAGTACTTC
V gene: TRBV10-1; J gene: TRBJ2-1; D gene: NA; clone size: NA; CDR3 length: 14; CDR3 protein: CASSGGSPYNEQFF; CDR3 DNA: TGCGCCAGCAGTGGGGGCTCCCCCTACAATGAGCAGTTCTTC
V gene: TRBV4-3; J gene: TRBJ2-1; D gene: NA; clone size: once; CDR3 length: 17; CDR3 protein: CASSQARGKSSYNEQFF; CDR3 DNA: TGCGCCAGCAGCCAAGCACGGGGGAAAAGCTCCTACAATGAGCAGTTCTTC
V gene: TRBV5-1; J gene: TRBJ2-1; D gene: TRBD2; clone size: NA; CDR3 length: 14; CDR3 protein: CASSVLAGANEQFF; CDR3 DNA: TGCGCCAGCAGCGTACTAGCGGGAGCCAATGAGCAGTTCTTC
V gene: TRBV29-1; J gene: TRBJ2-1; D gene: TRBD2; clone size: NA; CDR3 length: 12; CDR3 protein: CRGTSGDNEQFF; CDR3 DNA: TGCAGAGGGACTAGCGGAGACAATGAGCAGTTCTTC
V gene: TRBV29-1; J gene: TRBJ1-1; D gene: NA; clone size: NA; CDR3 length: 14; CDR3 protein: CSVVPGSFFSEAFF; CDR3 DNA: TGCAGCGTTGTACCGGGGTCGTTTTTCTCTGAAGCTTTCTTT
V gene: TRBV10-3; J gene: TRBJ1-1; D gene: TRBD1; clone size: few; CDR3 length: 14; CDR3 protein: CASSSGQPNTEAFF; CDR3 DNA: TGTGCCAGCAGTTCGGGACAGCCGAACACTGAAGCTTTCTTT
V gene: TRBV12-2; J gene: TRBJ2-7; D gene: NA; clone size: NA; CDR3 length: 16; CDR3 protein: CASRLLPGLKNYEQYF; CDR3 DNA: TGTGCAAGTCGCTTACTTCCGGGACTAAAAAACTACGAGCAGTACTTC
V gene: TRBV7-6; J gene: TRBJ1-1; D gene: NA; clone size: NA; CDR3 length: 13; CDR3 protein: CASSSVMNTEAFF; CDR3 DNA: TGTGCCAGCAGCTCGGTTATGAACACTGAAGCTTTCTTT
V gene: TRBV4-3; J gene: TRBJ1-6; D gene: NA; clone size: NA; CDR3 length: 13; CDR3 protein: CASSQDSDSPLHF; CDR3 DNA: TGCGCCAGCAGCCAAGACTCGGATTCACCCCTCCACTTT
V gene: TRBV6-1; J gene: TRBJ1-1; D gene: NA; clone size: few; CDR3 length: 14; CDR3 protein: CASRHRQRNTEAFF; CDR3 DNA: TGTGCCAGCAGGCACCGACAGAGGAACACTGAAGCTTTCTTT
V gene: TRBV5-1; J gene: TRBJ2-7; D gene: TRBD2; clone size: NA; CDR3 length: 16; CDR3 protein: CASSSGLAGGEGEQYF; CDR3 DNA: TGCGCCAGCAGCTCGGGTTTGGCGGGGGGCGAGGGCGAGCAGTACTTC
V gene: TRBV4-2; J gene: TRBJ2-7; D gene: NA; clone size: NA; CDR3 length: 16; CDR3 protein: CASSQTRRDFTYEQYF; CDR3 DNA: TGTGCCAGCAGCCAAACGCGGCGGGACTTCACCTACGAGCAGTACTTC
V gene: TRBV7-9; J gene: TRBJ1-1; D gene: TRBD1; clone size: NA; CDR3 length: 13; CDR3 protein: CASSQGTGAEAFF; CDR3 DNA: TGTGCCAGCAGCCAGGGGACAGGCGCTGAAGCTTTCTTT
V gene: TRBV6-6; J gene: TRBJ1-1; D gene: TRBD1; clone size: NA; CDR3 length: 13; CDR3 protein: CAGADRMNTEAFF; CDR3 DNA: TGTGCCGGCGCGGACAGGATGAACACTGAAGCTTTCTTT